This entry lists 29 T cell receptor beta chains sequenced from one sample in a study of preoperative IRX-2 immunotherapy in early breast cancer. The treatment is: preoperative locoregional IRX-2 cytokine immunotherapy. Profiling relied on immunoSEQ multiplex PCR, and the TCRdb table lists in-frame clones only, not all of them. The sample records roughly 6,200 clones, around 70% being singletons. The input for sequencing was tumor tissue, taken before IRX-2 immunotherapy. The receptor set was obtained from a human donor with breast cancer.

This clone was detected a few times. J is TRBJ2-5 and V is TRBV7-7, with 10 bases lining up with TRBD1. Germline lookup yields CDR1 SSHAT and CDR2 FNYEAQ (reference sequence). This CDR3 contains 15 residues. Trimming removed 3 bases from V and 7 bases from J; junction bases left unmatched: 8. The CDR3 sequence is CASSFLGQGDGTQYF. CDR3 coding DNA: TGTGCCAGCAGCTTTTTAGGACAGGGGGATGGGACCCAGTACTTC.

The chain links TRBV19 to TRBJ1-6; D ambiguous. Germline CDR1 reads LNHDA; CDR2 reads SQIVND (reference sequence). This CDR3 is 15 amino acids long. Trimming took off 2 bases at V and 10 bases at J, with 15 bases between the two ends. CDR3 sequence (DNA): TGTGCCAGTAGTATAAGGGCATATGGTAACTCACCCCTCCACTTT. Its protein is CASSIRAYGNSPLHF.

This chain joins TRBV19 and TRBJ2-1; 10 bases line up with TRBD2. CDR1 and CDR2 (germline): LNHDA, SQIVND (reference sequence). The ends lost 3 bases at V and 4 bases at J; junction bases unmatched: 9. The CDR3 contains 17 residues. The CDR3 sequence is CASSITLAGDLYNEQFF. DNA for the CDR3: TGTGCCAGTAGTATCACCCTAGCGGGGGACTTATACAATGAGCAGTTCTTC.

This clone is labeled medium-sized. CDR3 nucleotide sequence: TGTGCCAGTAACGGGGCAGGGTTGTATCAGCCCCAGCATTTT. Translated: CASNGAGLYQPQHF. The chain links TRBV19 to TRBJ1-5, with D possibly matching TRBD1 (5 bases). The V gene's germline CDR1 is LNHDA and CDR2 SQIVND (reference sequence). The CDR3 runs to 14 residues. V was pared by 7 bases and J by 5 bases, with 15 bases between.

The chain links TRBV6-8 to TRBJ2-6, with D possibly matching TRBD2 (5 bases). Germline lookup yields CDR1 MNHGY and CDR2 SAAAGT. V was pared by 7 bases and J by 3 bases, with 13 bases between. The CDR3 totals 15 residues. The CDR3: CASKDEGDGANVLTF. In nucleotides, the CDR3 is TGTGCCAGCAAAGACGAGGGAGATGGGGCCAACGTCCTGACTTTC.

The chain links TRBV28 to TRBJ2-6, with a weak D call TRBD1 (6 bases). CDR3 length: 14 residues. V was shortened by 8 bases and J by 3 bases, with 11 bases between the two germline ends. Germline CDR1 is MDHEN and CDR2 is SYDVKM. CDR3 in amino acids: CASARGGGANVLTF. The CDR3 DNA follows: TGTGCCAGCGCCCGAGGGGGTGGGGCCAACGTCCTGACTTTC.

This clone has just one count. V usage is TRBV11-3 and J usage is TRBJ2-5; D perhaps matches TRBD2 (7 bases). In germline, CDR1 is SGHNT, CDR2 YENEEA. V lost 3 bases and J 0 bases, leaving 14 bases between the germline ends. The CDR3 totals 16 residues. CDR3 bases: TGTGCCAGCAGCTTCGGGGGGCCGGGGAACCAAGAGACCCAGTACTTC. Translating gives CASSFGGPGNQETQYF. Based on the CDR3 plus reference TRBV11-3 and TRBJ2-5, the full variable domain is EAGVVQSPRYKIIEKKQPVAFWCNPISGHNTLYWYLQNLGQGPELLIRYENEEAVDDSQLPKDRFSAERLKGVDSTLKIQPAELGDSAVYLCASSFGGPGNQETQYFGPGTRLLVL.

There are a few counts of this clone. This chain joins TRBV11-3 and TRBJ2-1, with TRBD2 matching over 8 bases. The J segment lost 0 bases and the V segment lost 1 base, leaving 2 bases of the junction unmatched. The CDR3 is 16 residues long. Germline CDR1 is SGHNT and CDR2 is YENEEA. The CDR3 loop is CASSLGGTSSYNEQFF. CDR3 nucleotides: TGTGCCAGCAGCTTAGGTGGGACTAGCTCCTACAATGAGCAGTTCTTC.

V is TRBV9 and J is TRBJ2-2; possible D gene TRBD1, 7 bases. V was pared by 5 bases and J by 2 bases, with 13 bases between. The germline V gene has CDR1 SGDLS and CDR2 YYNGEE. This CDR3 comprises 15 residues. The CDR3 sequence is CASSGGTDNTGELFF. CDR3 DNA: TGTGCCAGCAGTGGAGGGACAGATAACACCGGGGAGCTGTTTTTT.

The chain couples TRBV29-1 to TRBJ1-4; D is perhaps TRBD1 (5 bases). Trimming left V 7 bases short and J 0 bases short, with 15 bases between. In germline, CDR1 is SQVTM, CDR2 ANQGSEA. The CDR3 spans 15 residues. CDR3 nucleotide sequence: TGCAGCGCGTCCCGGGACTTAACAACTAATGAAAAACTGTTTTTT. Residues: CSASRDLTTNEKLFF.

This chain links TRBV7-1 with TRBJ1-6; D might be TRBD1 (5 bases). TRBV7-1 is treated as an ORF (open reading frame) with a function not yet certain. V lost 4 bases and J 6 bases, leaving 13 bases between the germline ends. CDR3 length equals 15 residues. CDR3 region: CASSLKGPLNSPLHF. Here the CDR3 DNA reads TGTGCCAGCAGCTTGAAGGGGCCCCTTAATTCACCCCTCCACTTT.

In DNA, the CDR3 is TGTGCCAGTACCTGGGCAGGGGGATTCAATCAGCCCCAGCATTTT. Residues: CASTWAGGFNQPQHF. The V and J genes are TRBV19 and TRBJ1-5; TRBD1 matches 7 bases. The CDR3 totals 15 residues. The germline V gene encodes CDR1 LNHDA and CDR2 SQIVND (reference sequence). With 7 bases clipped from V and 3 bases from J, the junction kept 9 bases outside the gene matches.

CDR3 coding DNA: TGTGCCAGCAGCCCGAGGGCTAGCGGGGGGGCCGACGGGGAGCTGTTTTTT. It translates to CASSPRASGGADGELFF. J is TRBJ2-2 and V is TRBV11-3; 12 bases align to TRBD2. Losses at the gene ends were 5 bases for V and 7 bases for J; bases not matched to a gene: 11. The length of the CDR3 is 17 residues. Per germline, CDR1 SGHNT and CDR2 YENEEA.

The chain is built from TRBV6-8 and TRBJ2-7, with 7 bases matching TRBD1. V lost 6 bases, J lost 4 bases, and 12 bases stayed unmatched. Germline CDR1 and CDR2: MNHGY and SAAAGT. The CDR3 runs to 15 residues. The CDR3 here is CASRQTVTGLYEQYF. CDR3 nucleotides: TGTGCCAGCAGGCAAACGGTGACAGGGCTTTACGAGCAGTACTTC.

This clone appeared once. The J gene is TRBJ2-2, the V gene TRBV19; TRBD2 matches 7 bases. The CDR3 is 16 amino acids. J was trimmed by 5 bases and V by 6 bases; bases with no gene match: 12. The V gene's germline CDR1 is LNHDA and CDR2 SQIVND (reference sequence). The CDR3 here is CASSSATRRGTGELFF. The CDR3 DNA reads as TGTGCCAGTAGCTCCGCGACGAGGCGGGGGACCGGGGAGCTGTTTTTT. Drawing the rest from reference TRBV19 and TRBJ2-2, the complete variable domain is DGGITQSPKYLFRKEGQNVTLSCEQNLNHDAMYWYRQDPGQGLRLIYYSQIVNDFQKGDIAEGYSVSREKKESFPLTVTSAQKNPTAFYLCASSSATRRGTGELFFGEGSRLTVL.

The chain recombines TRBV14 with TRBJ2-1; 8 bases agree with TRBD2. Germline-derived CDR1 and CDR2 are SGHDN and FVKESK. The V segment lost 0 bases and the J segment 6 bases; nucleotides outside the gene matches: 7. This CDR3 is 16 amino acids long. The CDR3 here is CASSQDLGLVSNEQFF. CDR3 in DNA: TGTGCCAGCAGCCAAGATCTGGGACTAGTTTCCAATGAGCAGTTCTTC.

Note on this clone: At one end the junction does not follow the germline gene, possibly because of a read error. CDR3: CASSLDPGTSGGAWVF. The DNA of the CDR3 is TGTGCCAGCAGCCTCGACCCCGGGACTAGCGGGGGGGCTTGGGTCTTC. The chain joins TRBV11-3 to TRBJ2-1, with TRBD2 matching over 16 bases. The germline V gene encodes CDR1 SGHNT and CDR2 YENEEA. The CDR3 has 16 amino acids.

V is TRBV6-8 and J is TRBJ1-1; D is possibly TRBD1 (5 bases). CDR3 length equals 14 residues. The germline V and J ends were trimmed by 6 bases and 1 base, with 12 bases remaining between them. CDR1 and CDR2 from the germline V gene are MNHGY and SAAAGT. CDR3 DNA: TGTGCCAGCAGACCGGGGACCCGGAACACTGAAGCTTTCTTT. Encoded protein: CASRPGTRNTEAFF.

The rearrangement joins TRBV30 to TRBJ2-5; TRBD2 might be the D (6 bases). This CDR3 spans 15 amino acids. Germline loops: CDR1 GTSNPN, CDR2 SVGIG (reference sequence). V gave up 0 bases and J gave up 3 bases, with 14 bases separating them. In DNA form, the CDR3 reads TGTGCCTGGAGTGTACTAGCCCCCTACAAAGAGACCCAGTACTTC. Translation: CAWSVLAPYKETQYF.

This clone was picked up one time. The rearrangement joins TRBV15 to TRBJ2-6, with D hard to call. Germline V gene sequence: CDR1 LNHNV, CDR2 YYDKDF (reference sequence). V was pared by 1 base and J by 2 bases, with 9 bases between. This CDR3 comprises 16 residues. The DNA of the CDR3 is TGTGCCACCAGCAGAGTGAGCCGCCCTGGGGCCAACGTCCTGACTTTC. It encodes CATSRVSRPGANVLTF.

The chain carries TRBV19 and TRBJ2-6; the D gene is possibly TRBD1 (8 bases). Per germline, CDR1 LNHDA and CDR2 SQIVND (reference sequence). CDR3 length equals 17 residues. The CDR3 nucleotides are TGTGCAGCCTCGAAACAGGGGGGGTCTCTGGTCGCCAACGTCCTGACTTTC. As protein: CAASKQGGSLVANVLTF.

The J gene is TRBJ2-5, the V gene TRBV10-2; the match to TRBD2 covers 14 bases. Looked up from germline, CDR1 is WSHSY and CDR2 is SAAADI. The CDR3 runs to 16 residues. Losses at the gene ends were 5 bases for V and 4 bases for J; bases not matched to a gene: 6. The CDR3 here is CASSSLTSGGAETQYF. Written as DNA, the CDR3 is TGCGCCAGCAGTTCCCTGACTAGCGGGGGGGCAGAGACCCAGTACTTC.

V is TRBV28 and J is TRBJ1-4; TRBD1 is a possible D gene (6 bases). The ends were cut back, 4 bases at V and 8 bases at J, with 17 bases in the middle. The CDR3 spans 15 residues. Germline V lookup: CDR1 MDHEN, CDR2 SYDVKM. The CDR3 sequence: CASSYRVSDGEKLFF. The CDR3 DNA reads TGTGCCAGCAGTTACAGGGTTAGTGACGGGGAAAAACTGTTTTTT.

CDR3 residues: CATSRRTGMETQYF. The DNA for the CDR3 is TGTGCCACCAGCAGGCGGACAGGGATGGAGACCCAGTACTTC. The chain couples TRBV15 to TRBJ2-5, with 8 nucleotides matching TRBD1. Germline trimming cut 3 bases from V and 5 bases from J; bases unmatched to any gene: 5. The CDR3 covers 14 residues. Per the germline V gene, CDR1 is LNHNV and CDR2 is YYDKDF (reference sequence).

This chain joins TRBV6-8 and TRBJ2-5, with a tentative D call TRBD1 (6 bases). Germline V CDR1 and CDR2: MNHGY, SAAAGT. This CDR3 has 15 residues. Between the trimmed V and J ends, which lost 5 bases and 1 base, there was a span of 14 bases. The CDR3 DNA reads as TGTGCCAGCAGTGAGAAGGACAGAGTCCAAGAGACCCAGTACTTC. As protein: CASSEKDRVQETQYF.

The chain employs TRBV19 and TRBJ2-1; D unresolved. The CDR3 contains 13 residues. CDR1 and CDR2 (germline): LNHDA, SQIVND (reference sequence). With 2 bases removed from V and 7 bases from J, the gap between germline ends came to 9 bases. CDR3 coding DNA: TGTGCCAGTAGTATAAGGGCCCGGAATGAGCAGTTCTTC. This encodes CASSIRARNEQFF.

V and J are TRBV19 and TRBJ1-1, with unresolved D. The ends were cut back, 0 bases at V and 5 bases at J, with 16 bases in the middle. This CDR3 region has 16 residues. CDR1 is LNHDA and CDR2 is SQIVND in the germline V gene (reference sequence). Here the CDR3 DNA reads TGTGCCAGTAGTATAGATCTTTTAATAGGGATGACTGAAGCTTTCTTT. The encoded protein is CASSIDLLIGMTEAFF.

The CDR3 loop reads CASSRSEGNNYGYTF. The DNA for the CDR3 is TGCGCCAGCAGCCGGTCCGAGGGAAATAACTATGGCTACACCTTC. J is TRBJ1-2 and V is TRBV5-1; no firm D call. Germline assignment: CDR1 SGHRS and CDR2 YFSETQ. The V and J ends lost 4 bases and 1 base respectively, with 14 bases between them. The CDR3 contains 15 residues.

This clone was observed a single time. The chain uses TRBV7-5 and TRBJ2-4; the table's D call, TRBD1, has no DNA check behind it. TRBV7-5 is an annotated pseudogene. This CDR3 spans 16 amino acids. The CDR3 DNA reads TGTGCCAGCAGCTTGGAGGGACAGGGGATTAAAAACATTCAGTACTTC. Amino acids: CASSLEGQGIKNIQYF.